One sample yielded the 16 T cell receptor beta chains listed below, sequenced in a study of CD8 T cells in Susac syndrome. Reverse transcription of about 0.5 to 1 ug RNA was carried out with random hexamers. MiXCR, run by TCRdb on the immunoSEQ multiplex PCR reads, gives a single entry per CDR3 protein. The data contain about 280,000 distinct CDR3 sequences, 70% to 90% of them singletons. Sequenced input: CD8+ T cells from PBMCs. The receptors were sampled from a human donor with multiple sclerosis.

The chain employs TRBV30 and TRBJ2-1; D might be TRBD1 (6 bases). The V gene lost 4 bases and the J gene lost 4 bases, with 23 bases spanning the gap. The CDR3 spans 17 residues. Germline-derived CDR1 and CDR2 are GTSNPN and SVGIG (reference sequence). CDR3 nucleotide sequence: TGTGCCTGGATAACCCCGACGACGGGAAGGGGGTACAATGAGCAGTTCTTC. Translating gives CAWITPTTGRGYNEQFF.

This chain links TRBV27 with TRBJ2-1, with no clear D. This CDR3 has 15 amino acids. V shed 0 bases and J shed 2 bases, with 8 bases lying between them. CDR1 MNHEY and CDR2 SMNVEV come from the germline V gene (reference sequence). CDR3 coding DNA: TGTGCCAGCAGTTTATCCCGCGGACCCTACAATGAGCAGTTCTTC. Its protein product is CASSLSRGPYNEQFF.

The chain links TRBV29-1 to TRBJ2-1; possibly TRBD2 for D (5 bases). V lost 6 bases, J lost 4 bases, and 16 bases lay in between. Germline V CDR1 and CDR2: SQVTM, ANQGSEA. This CDR3 is 14 amino acids long. The CDR3 region is CSVARSGAYNEQFF. CDR3 nucleotide sequence: TGCAGCGTCGCCCGGAGCGGAGCTTACAATGAGCAGTTCTTC.

J is TRBJ2-7 and V is TRBV27; D not certain. CDR1 and CDR2 from the germline V gene are MNHEY and SMNVEV (reference sequence). This CDR3 has 11 amino acids. V lost 6 bases, J lost 5 bases, and 8 bases lay in between. Here the CDR3 reads CASRGSHEQYF. The CDR3 DNA is TGTGCCAGCAGGGGTTCCCACGAGCAGTACTTC.

The chain recombines TRBV9 with TRBJ2-5; no clear D gene. The CDR3 length is 14 residues. Per germline, CDR1 SGDLS and CDR2 YYNGEE. V dropped 0 bases and J dropped 3 bases, with 9 bases sitting between them. The CDR3 loop is CASSVALSKETQYF. The CDR3 coding sequence is TGTGCCAGCAGCGTAGCTCTCTCAAAAGAGACCCAGTACTTC.

The V and J genes are TRBV3-1 and TRBJ2-1; TRBD2 matches at 8 bases. Germline trimming cut 0 bases from V and 0 bases from J; bases unmatched to any gene: 13. This CDR3 has 20 residues. Germline assignment: CDR1 LGHDT and CDR2 YNNKEL (reference sequence). The CDR3 sequence is CASSQEISREGFSSYNEQFF. As DNA, the CDR3 is TGTGCCAGCAGCCAAGAAATTTCCCGGGAGGGTTTTAGCTCCTACAATGAGCAGTTCTTC.

This clonotype was recorded a few times. This chain connects TRBV3-1 to TRBJ2-7, with no clear D. Germline-derived CDR1 and CDR2 are LGHDT and YNNKEL (reference sequence). The CDR3 extends over 13 amino acids. Trimming stripped 6 bases from V and 3 bases from J, with 12 bases between. The CDR3 loop reads CASRARHNYEQYF. The CDR3 DNA sequence: TGTGCCAGCAGGGCCCGACACAACTACGAGCAGTACTTC.

This chain links TRBV27 with TRBJ1-4; TRBD1 is a possible D gene (6 bases). The V gene lost 6 bases and the J gene lost 4 bases, with 12 bases spanning the gap. Per germline, CDR1 MNHEY and CDR2 SMNVEV (reference sequence). The CDR3 length is 14 residues. The CDR3 region has the DNA TGTGCCAGCAGATCAGGGGTCATTAATGAAAAACTGTTTTTT. This codes for CASRSGVINEKLFF.

V gene TRBV11-2 combines with J gene TRBJ2-2, with 9 bases lining up with TRBD1. The junction had 9 bases not matched to a gene; V was cut back by 2 bases and J by 2 bases. Germline V CDR1 and CDR2: SGHAT, FQNNGV. The CDR3 has 18 residues. The CDR3 loop reads CASSLSYPDRGNTGELFF. The DNA of the CDR3 is TGTGCCAGCAGCTTAAGTTACCCGGACAGGGGTAACACCGGGGAGCTGTTTTTT.

V is TRBV3-1 and J is TRBJ2-7; no firm D call. V lost 1 base and J 5 bases, leaving 15 bases between the germline ends. Germline V gives CDR1 LGHDT, CDR2 YNNKEL (reference sequence). The CDR3 is 15 residues long. The CDR3 bases are TGTGCCAGCAGCCAAGGGAATAGGTTGTCCCACGAGCAGTACTTC. This gives the protein CASSQGNRLSHEQYF.

The chain couples TRBV10-3 to TRBJ1-6; D call uncertain. Germline loops: CDR1 ENHRY, CDR2 SYGVKD. This CDR3 has 14 residues. Trimming took off 10 bases at V and 5 bases at J, with 15 bases between the two ends. DNA of the CDR3: TGTGCCACCGGCCCGGGAGTAGATAATTCACCCCTCCACTTT. Translation gives CATGPGVDNSPLHF.

V gene TRBV9 combines with J gene TRBJ2-7, with a tentative D call TRBD2 (5 bases). Looked up from germline, CDR1 is SGDLS and CDR2 is YYNGEE. The CDR3 spans 16 residues. The V and J ends lost 4 bases and 4 bases respectively, with 21 bases between them. DNA of the CDR3: TGTGCCAGCAGCCTAGGGAGTAGCCGGCTTGGGTACGAGCAGTACTTC. Amino acid sequence: CASSLGSSRLGYEQYF.

The CDR3 DNA sequence: TGTGCCACCAGATCCGTCCCCTACAATGAGCAGTTCTTC. Translated: CATRSVPYNEQFF. The chain recombines TRBV28 with TRBJ2-1; D gene uncertain. The CDR3 is 13 residues long. V shed 10 bases and J shed 2 bases, with 12 bases lying between them. Germline lookup yields CDR1 MDHEN and CDR2 SYDVKM.

The J gene is TRBJ2-1, the V gene TRBV19, with 7 bases lining up with TRBD2. This CDR3 region has 15 residues. V shed 8 bases and J 7 bases; nucleotides not matched to a gene: 14. Looked up from germline, CDR1 is LNHDA and CDR2 is SQIVND (reference sequence). The CDR3 coding sequence is TGTGCCAGTGGCGTCAGGCGGGAGCCTTTTAATGAGCAGTTCTTC. Protein product: CASGVRREPFNEQFF.

In this sample, this clonotype turned up a few times. The chain combines TRBV27 with TRBJ2-1; 7 bases are a match to TRBD2. The J segment lost 1 base and the V segment lost 3 bases, leaving 3 bases of the junction unmatched. This CDR3 has 15 amino acids. Germline V gene lookup returns CDR1 MNHEY and CDR2 SMNVEV (reference sequence). The CDR3 region is CASSLGAGSYNEQFF. In DNA form, the CDR3 reads TGTGCCAGCAGTTTGGGAGCGGGGTCCTACAATGAGCAGTTCTTC.

This sequence joins TRBV7-9 and TRBJ1-4; 7 nucleotides line up with TRBD1. The V gene's germline CDR1 is SEHNR and CDR2 FQNEAQ (reference sequence). The ends lost 5 bases at V and 8 bases at J; junction bases unmatched: 8. CDR3 length: 14 residues. The CDR3 sequence is CASSQDRTREKLFF. For the CDR3, the DNA is TGTGCCAGCAGCCAGGACAGGACTCGGGAAAAACTGTTTTTT.